Each of the 30 T cell receptor beta chains below was sequenced from the same sample in a study of chemoradiotherapy in HPV16-positive cancers. Only in-frame clones appear in the TCRdb table, and some are missing; sequencing was by immunoSEQ multiplex PCR. The profile shows about 25,000 clones, roughly 92% of them singletons. The input for sequencing was blood, taken from a patient who underwent chemoradiotherapy. Every receptor here comes from a human donor with HPV-associated anogenital cancer.

The V gene is TRBV2, the J gene TRBJ2-7, with a weak D call TRBD1 (6 bases). The CDR3 sequence is 14 residues long. V lost 2 bases, J lost 3 bases, and 11 bases lay in between. Germline CDR1 SNHLY, CDR2 FYNNEI. The CDR3 nucleotides are TGTGCCAGCAGTGAATGGGCAGGGGACTACGAGCAGTACTTC. Amino acid sequence: CASSEWAGDYEQYF.

Points on this clone: This specimen includes other DNA sequences encoding the same CDR3. This chain joins TRBV29-1 and TRBJ1-1, with TRBD1 matching over 9 bases. Germline CDR1 reads SQVTM; CDR2 reads ANQGSEA. The CDR3 totals 12 residues. V dropped 6 bases and J dropped 5; count of bases not matched to a gene: 4. This CDR3 reads CSVTGGRTEAFF. Here the CDR3 DNA reads TGCAGCGTCACAGGGGGCCGGACTGAAGCTTTCTTT.

The chain links TRBV5-1 to TRBJ2-3, with D possibly TRBD2 on 6 matching bases. The V gene's germline CDR1 is SGHRS and CDR2 YFSETQ. The CDR3 is made up of 11 amino acids. V dropped 3 bases and J dropped 12 bases, with 11 bases sitting between them. This chain's CDR3 is CASSSGLAQYF. As DNA, the CDR3 is TGCGCCAGCAGCTCGGGACTCGCTCAGTATTTT. Complete variable domain (other parts from reference TRBV5-1 and TRBJ2-3): KAGVTQTPRYLIKTRGQQVTLSCSPISGHRSVSWYQQTPGQGLQFLFEYFSETQRNKGNFPGRFSGRQFSNSRSEMNVSTLELGDSALYLCASSSGLAQYFGPGTRLTVL.

The genes are TRBV9 and TRBJ2-7; D uncertain. CDR1 and CDR2 from the germline V gene are SGDLS and YYNGEE. The CDR3 contains 15 residues. V was pared by 0 bases and J by 6 bases, with 16 bases between. CDR3 nucleotide sequence: TGTGCCAGCAGCGTAGGGTTGAGCAGTACCATCGAGCAGTACTTC. It translates to CASSVGLSSTIEQYF.

This clone was recorded once. This sequence joins TRBV4-1 and TRBJ2-5; D gene unclear. The germline gives CDR1 MGHRA, CDR2 YSYEKL. Deletions cut 0 bases from V and 2 bases from J, with 13 bases between. The CDR3 sequence is 16 residues long. This CDR3 reads CASSQDSASWQETQYF. CDR3 sequence (DNA): TGCGCCAGCAGCCAAGATTCTGCTAGTTGGCAAGAGACCCAGTACTTC.

The chain combines TRBV30 with TRBJ1-5; D may be TRBD1 (5 bases). Trimming cost V 3 bases and J 3 bases, with 9 bases left between them. Looked up from germline, CDR1 is GTSNPN and CDR2 is SVGIG (reference sequence). The CDR3 is made up of 13 amino acids. DNA for the CDR3: TGTGCCTGGAGCCAGGGATTCAATCAGCCCCAGCATTTT. This codes for CAWSQGFNQPQHF.

The chain links TRBV9 to TRBJ2-2, with 13 bases identical to TRBD2. Unmatched junction bases numbered 4, after V lost 4 bases and J lost 4 bases. CDR1 is SGDLS, CDR2 YYNGEE, per germline. This CDR3 is built from 16 residues. CDR3 loop: CASSPRTSGSTGELFF. Here the CDR3 DNA reads TGTGCCAGCAGCCCCCGGACTAGCGGGAGCACCGGGGAGCTGTTTTTT.

This chain connects TRBV6-6 to TRBJ2-1, with 7 nucleotides matching TRBD1. The CDR3 spans 12 residues. From germline, CDR1 is MNHNY and CDR2 SVGAGI (reference sequence). After removal of 6 bases from V and 8 bases from J, the junction contained 4 bases not matched to a gene. The CDR3 coding sequence is TGTGCCAGCAGACTCGACAGGGATGAGCAGTTCTTC. As protein: CASRLDRDEQFF.

V usage is TRBV4-3 and J usage is TRBJ2-5; D unclear. The CDR3 extends over 15 amino acids. V was pared by 0 bases and J by 5 bases, with 13 bases between. Germline CDR1 reads LGHNA; CDR2 reads YSLEER. The CDR3 nucleotides are TGCGCCAGCAGCCAAGATTGGAACACCCGGGAGACCCAGTACTTC. This gives the protein CASSQDWNTRETQYF.

The rearrangement uses TRBV7-9 and TRBJ2-3; perhaps TRBD1 as D (6 bases). Germline V lookup: CDR1 SEHNR, CDR2 FQNEAQ (reference sequence). CDR3 length: 14 amino acids. The V end lost 5 bases, the J end lost 2 bases, and 11 bases lay between the germline ends. CDR3 in amino acids: CASSPDRSTDTQYF. CDR3 nucleotides: TGTGCCAGCAGCCCCGACAGGTCCACAGATACGCAGTATTTT.

J is TRBJ2-7 and V is TRBV28, with 8 bases lining up with TRBD1. The CDR3 totals 14 residues. Germline V CDR1 and CDR2: MDHEN, SYDVKM. With 3 bases clipped from V and 5 bases from J, the junction kept 6 bases outside the gene matches. CDR3 sequence: CASSFLQGEDEQYF. The CDR3 region has the DNA TGTGCCAGCAGTTTCCTACAGGGGGAAGACGAGCAGTACTTC.

The DNA for the CDR3 is TGTGCCAGCAGCTCTAGCGGGAGTTTGTACGAGCAGTACTTC. Its translation: CASSSSGSLYEQYF. The chain uses TRBV11-2 and TRBJ2-7; 10 nucleotides line up with TRBD2. The CDR3 runs 14 residues. CDR1 and CDR2 (germline): SGHAT, FQNNGV. V gave up 4 bases and J gave up 4 bases; unmatched junction bases: 4. Looking up the rest from reference TRBV11-2 and TRBJ2-7 gives the full variable domain: EAGVAQSPRYKIIEKRQSVAFWCNPISGHATLYWYQQILGQGPKLLIQFQNNGVVDDSQLPKDRFSAERLKGVDSTLKIQPAKLEDSAVYLCASSSSGSLYEQYFGPGTRLTVT.

This clone was seen just once. V usage is TRBV29-1 and J usage is TRBJ1-4, with 11 nucleotides matching TRBD1. Per germline, CDR1 SQVTM and CDR2 ANQGSEA. J was trimmed by 3 bases and V by 6 bases; bases with no gene match: 3. The CDR3 spans 14 residues. The CDR3 coding sequence is TGCAGCGTCGGACAGGGGGCTCCTAATGAAAAACTGTTTTTT. Translated, it gives CSVGQGAPNEKLFF.

J is TRBJ1-3 and V is TRBV7-2; D unclear. The germline V gene encodes CDR1 SGHTA and CDR2 FQGNSA. The CDR3 extends over 13 amino acids. V was clipped by 5 bases and J by 3 bases, with 8 bases between them. This chain's CDR3 is CASSRYSGNTIYF. CDR3 DNA: TGTGCCAGCAGCCGGTACAGTGGAAACACCATATATTTT.

This chain connects TRBV11-2 to TRBJ2-7; 12 positions match TRBD1. There are 15 residues in the CDR3. V dropped 9 bases and J dropped 4; count of bases not matched to a gene: 10. Germline V CDR1 and CDR2: SGHAT, FQNNGV. In DNA form, the CDR3 reads TGTGCCAGTGAAGACTTGGGACAGGGGGCGTACGAGCAGTACTTC. Translated: CASEDLGQGAYEQYF.

The rearrangement links TRBV5-1 to TRBJ1-3; a possible D gene is TRBD1 (6 bases). Germline V lookup: CDR1 SGHRS, CDR2 YFSETQ. The CDR3 totals 14 residues. V lost 1 base and J lost 8, with 13 bases in between. CDR3 nucleotide sequence: TGCGCCAGCAGCTTGACAGGGCCGGGAGACACCATATATTTT. Protein: CASSLTGPGDTIYF.

The chain is built from TRBV5-5 and TRBJ2-1, with a tentative D call TRBD2 (6 bases). V was clipped by 4 bases and J by 9 bases, with 20 bases between them. Germline values: CDR1 SGHKS, CDR2 YYEKEE (reference sequence). This CDR3 has 15 amino acids. CDR3 nucleotides: TGTGCCAGCAGCCCATACTGGGACTCTTACGGTGAGCAGTTCTTC. The encoded protein is CASSPYWDSYGEQFF.

J is TRBJ2-3 and V is TRBV2; D assignment may be TRBD1 or TRBD2 (6 bases each). Germline lookup yields CDR1 SNHLY and CDR2 FYNNEI. CDR3 size: 14 residues. V lost 5 bases and J lost 3, with 12 bases in between. DNA of the CDR3: TGTGCCAGCAGTAAGGGGGGAGTAACAGATACGCAGTATTTT. Amino acid sequence: CASSKGGVTDTQYF.

V usage is TRBV6-5 and J usage is TRBJ1-1, with no clear D. CDR1 MNHEY and CDR2 SVGAGI come from the germline V gene. V shed 1 base and J shed 7 bases, with 10 bases lying between them. CDR3 length equals 13 residues. The CDR3 DNA is TGTGCCAGCAGTTACTTCCTGCGGGGTGAAGCTTTCTTT. Residues: CASSYFLRGEAFF.

The V and J genes are TRBV5-1 and TRBJ2-5; 13 positions agree with TRBD2. This CDR3 has 17 amino acids. V trimming: 4 bases; J trimming: 0 bases; junction bases outside the gene matches: 6. Germline loops: CDR1 SGHRS, CDR2 YFSETQ. The chain's CDR3 is CASSTTGTSGNQETQYF. CDR3 sequence (DNA): TGCGCCAGCAGCACAACCGGGACTAGCGGGAACCAAGAGACCCAGTACTTC.

This clone was detected once. The chain recombines TRBV7-8 with TRBJ2-7; TRBD1 matches 10 bases. Trimming took 5 bases from V and 4 from J; bases not matched to a gene: 5. Germline CDR1 reads SGHVS; CDR2 reads FQNEAQ. The CDR3 is 14 amino acids. CDR3 in DNA: TGTGCCAGCAGCGCACCGGGACAGGGGTACGAGCAGTACTTC. This sequence encodes CASSAPGQGYEQYF.

The genes are TRBV27 and TRBJ1-5; the D is unclear. Trimming cost V 5 bases and J 0 bases, with 5 bases left between them. The CDR3 length is 13 residues. Germline values: CDR1 MNHEY, CDR2 SMNVEV (reference sequence). The CDR3 protein is CASSAFSNQPQHF. CDR3 DNA: TGTGCCAGCAGTGCTTTTAGCAATCAGCCCCAGCATTTT.

The J gene is TRBJ2-7, the V gene TRBV15; 7 positions agree with TRBD1. The CDR3 has 15 amino acids. Germline V lookup: CDR1 LNHNV, CDR2 YYDKDF (reference sequence). V was clipped by 0 bases and J by 5 bases; unmatched bases: 7. CDR3: CATSRDRGRSNEQYF. CDR3 in DNA: TGTGCCACCAGCAGAGATAGGGGGCGAAGTAACGAGCAGTACTTC.

The V gene is TRBV9, the J gene TRBJ2-1; 8 nucleotides agree with TRBD1. Germline V gene lookup returns CDR1 SGDLS and CDR2 YYNGEE. The V gene end was trimmed by 3 bases and the J gene end by 2 bases; junction bases not matched to a gene: 13. The CDR3 has 18 amino acids. This CDR3 reads CASSDKTGQGLTYNEQFF. The CDR3 coding sequence is TGTGCCAGCAGCGACAAAACTGGACAGGGATTAACCTACAATGAGCAGTTCTTC.

This chain connects TRBV6-1 to TRBJ1-1; D remains unclear. The germline V gene has CDR1 MNHNS and CDR2 SASEGT. There are 13 residues in the CDR3. The V and J ends lost 8 bases and 5 bases respectively, with 15 bases between them. The CDR3 loop reads CASSTDGWTEAFF. DNA for the CDR3: TGTGCCAGCTCGACGGATGGGTGGACTGAAGCTTTCTTT.

The chain carries TRBV6-5 and TRBJ2-7; TRBD2 agrees at 7 bases. The CDR3 has 15 amino acids. V lost 6 bases to trimming and J lost 3 bases; unmatched junction nucleotides: 11. The germline V gene encodes CDR1 MNHEY and CDR2 SVGAGI. The chain's CDR3 is CASRPTETSYYEQYF. The CDR3 DNA is TGTGCCAGCAGGCCAACAGAGACTAGCTACTACGAGCAGTACTTC.

The chain joins TRBV30 to TRBJ2-7; TRBD1 might be the D (6 bases). The CDR3 runs 17 residues. V lost 2 bases to trimming and J lost 7 bases, with 27 bases between them. Germline assignment: CDR1 GTSNPN and CDR2 SVGIG (reference sequence). CDR3 amino acids: CAWSKWDKGVASYEQYF. DNA for the CDR3: TGTGCCTGGAGTAAGTGGGACAAGGGAGTCGCATCTTATGAGCAGTACTTC.

J is TRBJ2-5 and V is TRBV28, with TRBD2 as a possible D gene (8 bases). The length of the CDR3 is 15 residues. V dropped 8 bases and J dropped 5 bases, with 21 bases sitting between them. CDR1 and CDR2 from the germline V gene are MDHEN and SYDVKM. CDR3 nucleotide sequence: TGTGCCAGCCGGTTCGGGAGGGGGCGCGAGGAGACCCAGTACTTC. Translating it yields CASRFGRGREETQYF.

V usage is TRBV5-4 and J usage is TRBJ1-1; the D is unclear. This CDR3 is built from 14 residues. The germline V gene encodes CDR1 SGHNT and CDR2 YYREEE (reference sequence). The V end lost 3 bases, the J end lost 2 bases, and 11 bases lay between the germline ends. CDR3 DNA sequence: TGTGCCAGCAGCTCGTGGGCCCTAAACACTGAAGCTTTCTTT. It translates to CASSSWALNTEAFF.

This rearrangement joins TRBV10-3 to TRBJ1-1; 7 bases agree with TRBD1. CDR3 length: 15 amino acids. Germline values: CDR1 ENHRY, CDR2 SYGVKD. Trimming cost V 5 bases and J 1 base; bases outside gene matches: 7. The CDR3 here is CAISRSGQSNTEAFF. The CDR3 bases are TGTGCCATCAGTCGATCGGGACAGTCGAACACTGAAGCTTTCTTT.